These T cell receptor beta chains were read from a single sample in a study of T-cell reconstitution after alpha-beta-depleted transplantation in children. A single record per CDR3 protein comes from TCRdb applying MiXCR to the PCR reads. The sample comprises roughly 120,000 distinct CDR3 sequences, 23% of which are singletons, and roughly 10% rests with the top ten. The source material was PBMCs, mostly from graft donor cells, sampled 180 days after TCRalphabeta/CD19-depleted stem cell transplant. The receptors were sampled from a male patient aged 2-10 years who had a stem cell transplant for chronic granulomatous disease, so the T cells may come from the graft donor. Both conserved end residues are part of each CDR3. D genes are given only for firm matches. Clone size is not always given. Where it is, it says once, few, many or a class for expanded clones.

>TRBJ2-1|TRBV5-1|many|-|13
CASSLAINNEQFF
TGCGCCAGCAGCTTGGCGATCAACAATGAGCAGTTCTTC
>TRBJ2-1|TRBV7-9|-|-|15
CASSSDLSAYNEQFF
TGTGCCAGCAGCTCGGATCTAAGCGCCTACAATGAGCAGTTCTTC
>TRBJ2-2|TRBV11-2|many|TRBD2|18
CASSIPLAGVLYTGELFF
TGTGCCAGCAGCATACCTTTAGCGGGAGTACTGTACACCGGGGAGCTGTTTTTT
>TRBJ2-1|TRBV11-3|many|TRBD2|15
CASSLRLASYNEQFF
TGTGCCAGCAGCTTAAGACTAGCCTCATACAATGAGCAGTTCTTC
>TRBJ1-1|TRBV29-1|few|-|14
CSAERRKGWAEAFF
TGCAGCGCCGAAAGACGGAAGGGGTGGGCTGAAGCTTTCTTT
>TRBJ2-1|TRBV5-1|-|TRBD2|19
CASSPGLAGGPRAYNEQFF
TGCGCCAGCAGCCCGGGACTAGCGGGGGGGCCTCGCGCCTACAATGAGCAGTTCTTC
>TRBJ2-7|TRBV29-1|-|-|12
CSGQGIGAEQYF
TGCAGCGGCCAGGGGATTGGGGCCGAGCAGTACTTC
>TRBJ1-5|TRBV5-3|few|TRBD1|15
CARSAGTGVDQPQHF
TGTGCCAGAAGCGCCGGGACAGGGGTCGATCAGCCCCAGCATTTT
>TRBJ1-3|TRBV20-1|many|-|13
CSAMAPGYNTIYF
TGCAGTGCTATGGCCCCGGGATACAACACCATATATTTT
>TRBJ2-7|TRBV20-1|many|TRBD1|18
CSARVAKDRAKTSYEQYF
TGCAGTGCTAGAGTAGCAAAGGACAGGGCGAAAACTTCCTACGAGCAGTACTTC
>TRBJ2-1|TRBV7-8|few|-|11
CASRGRYEQFF
TGTGCCAGCCGGGGGCGATATGAGCAGTTCTTC
>TRBJ2-7|TRBV15|-|-|13
CATSRPYRERQYF
TGTGCCACCAGCAGACCATATCGGGAGAGGCAGTACTTC
>TRBJ2-2|TRBV7-6|medium-sized|-|12
CASSLLTGELFF
TGTGCCAGCAGCTTACTCACCGGGGAGCTGTTTTTT
>TRBJ1-5|TRBV24-1|many|-|16
CATSDSIRGSNQPQHF
TGTGCCACCAGTGATTCCATACGGGGCAGCAATCAGCCCCAGCATTTT
>TRBJ2-7|TRBV7-9|many|TRBD2|15
CASSLAGTGGYEQYF
TGTGCCAGCAGCTTAGCCGGTACGGGAGGTTACGAGCAGTACTTC
>TRBJ2-5|TRBV6-1|-|TRBD2|16
CASSRWAAGGAETQYF
TGTGCCAGCAGCCGCTGGGCAGCGGGAGGGGCAGAGACCCAGTACTTC
>TRBJ2-4|TRBV10-1|-|-|16
CASSESISGAKNIQYF
TGCGCCAGCAGTGAGTCGATCAGCGGAGCAAAAAACATTCAGTACTTC
>TRBJ2-2|TRBV29-1|many|-|10
CSLGHGELFF
TGCAGCTTAGGTCACGGGGAGCTGTTTTTT
>TRBJ1-3|TRBV7-2|-|-|15
CASSLVHGSGNTIYF
TGTGCCAGCAGCTTAGTTCATGGCTCTGGAAACACCATATATTTT
>TRBJ2-1|TRBV24-1|few|TRBD1|14
CATQGERIYNEQFF
TGTGCCACGCAGGGGGAACGGATCTACAATGAGCAGTTCTTC
>TRBJ1-2|TRBV11-2|few|-|13
CASSLAGGTGYTF
TGTGCCAGCAGCTTAGCGGGGGGGACCGGCTACACCTTC
>TRBJ2-3|TRBV27|few|-|14
CASSLNGASDTQYF
TGTGCCAGCAGTTTAAACGGGGCTTCAGATACGCAGTATTTT
>TRBJ2-3|TRBV11-3|-|-|15
CASSLGEGAADTQYF
TGTGCCAGCAGCTTAGGCGAGGGAGCGGCAGATACGCAGTATTTT
>TRBJ2-7|TRBV12-3/TRBV12-4|-|TRBD2|13
CASSLTGRGGQYF
TGTGCCAGCAGTTTGACAGGGCGGGGGGGGCAGTACTTC
>TRBJ2-7|TRBV28|-|TRBD1|14
CASSPTGVSYEQYF
TGTGCCAGCAGTCCAACAGGGGTTTCCTACGAGCAGTACTTC
>TRBJ2-7|TRBV20-1|many|TRBD1|14
CSARVLDRENEQYF
TGCAGTGCTAGAGTGCTGGACAGGGAGAACGAGCAGTACTTC
>TRBJ2-7|TRBV29-1|many|TRBD2|14
CSVGLAGASYEQYF
TGCAGCGTCGGACTAGCGGGAGCCTCCTACGAGCAGTACTTC